The 28 T cell receptor beta chains below were found in one sample sequenced in a study of OX40 agonist ivuxolimab in advanced cancers. Here immunoSEQ multiplex PCR was the method, and the copy in TCRdb shows in-frame clones only, minus some. This sample has around 37,000 clones; about 82% occur once, and the top ten carry around 20%. The sequences come from CD4+ or CD8+ T cells sorted from blood, collected in a trial of the OX40 agonist ivuxolimab. These receptors originate from an adult with an advanced solid tumor such as melanoma, head and neck, liver or kidney cancer.

The chain uses TRBV28 and TRBJ2-7; D is ambiguous. Germline CDR1 MDHEN, CDR2 SYDVKM. The CDR3 is made up of 14 amino acids. The ends were cut back, 0 bases at V and 4 bases at J, with 10 bases in the middle. The CDR3 DNA is TGTGCCAGCAGTTTATGGGGTGGGGTTTACGAGCAGTACTTC. Translating it yields CASSLWGGVYEQYF.

This CDR3 reads CASSYTPSAGRNEQYF. The CDR3 DNA is TGTGCCAGCAGTTATACCCCCTCCGCAGGGCGCAACGAGCAGTACTTC. V and J are TRBV6-5 and TRBJ2-7; maybe TRBD1 (5 bases). Trimming cost V 3 bases and J 5 bases, with 20 bases left between them. The CDR3 sequence is 16 residues long. The germline V gene has CDR1 MNHEY and CDR2 SVGAGI.

The genes are TRBV5-1 and TRBJ2-5; 10 positions match TRBD2. Looked up from germline, CDR1 is SGHRS and CDR2 is YFSETQ. V was clipped by 0 bases and J by 7 bases; unmatched bases: 21. The CDR3 covers 20 residues. The CDR3 region has the DNA TGCGCCAGCAGCTTGGCTTATCGGACTAGCGGAGAAATTAGTGGGGGGACCCAGTACTTC. Its protein is CASSLAYRTSGEISGGTQYF.

The V gene is TRBV10-1, the J gene TRBJ2-3; D remains ambiguous. From germline, CDR1 is WNHNN and CDR2 SYGVQD (reference sequence). The CDR3 runs to 16 residues. Trimming cost V 3 bases and J 1 base, with 14 bases left between them. CDR3 amino acids: CASSDYGSPGTDTQYF. The CDR3 nucleotides are TGCGCCAGCAGTGACTACGGGTCCCCTGGCACAGATACGCAGTATTTT.

The chain carries TRBV11-2 and TRBJ2-3, with no clear D. With 4 bases removed from V and 2 bases from J, the gap between germline ends came to 13 bases. Germline V gene data show CDR1 as SGHAT and CDR2 as FQNNGV. The CDR3 runs 15 residues. Written as DNA, the CDR3 is TGTGCCAGCAGCTCTGTGAGCTACTTCACAGATACGCAGTATTTT. Its protein is CASSSVSYFTDTQYF.

This sequence joins TRBV5-6 and TRBJ2-6; 9 nucleotides align to TRBD1. The CDR3 has 17 amino acids. V lost 4 bases to trimming and J lost 0 bases; unmatched junction nucleotides: 5. The germline V gene has CDR1 SGHDT and CDR2 YYEEEE. The CDR3 DNA follows: TGTGCCAGCAGCCTGGGACAGGGTTACTCTGGGGCCAACGTCCTGACTTTC. This translates into CASSLGQGYSGANVLTF. The full variable domain, in which reference TRBV5-6 and TRBJ2-6 provide the parts outside the CDR3, is DAGVTQSPTHLIKTRGQQVTLRCSPKSGHDTVSWYQQALGQGPQFIFQYYEEEERQRGNFPDRFSGHQFPNYSSELNVNALLLGDSALYLCASSLGQGYSGANVLTFGAGSRLTVL.

This sequence joins TRBV10-3 and TRBJ2-7, with 10 bases identical to TRBD1. After removal of 6 bases from V and 4 bases from J, the junction contained 6 bases not matched to a gene. CDR3 length equals 14 residues. Germline CDR1 ENHRY, CDR2 SYGVKD. This CDR3 is CAISRDRGWYEQYF. In DNA, the CDR3 is TGTGCCATCAGCCGGGACAGGGGTTGGTACGAGCAGTACTTC.

This clone was seen a few times. The chain recombines TRBV19 with TRBJ2-7; 9 bases are a match to TRBD1. Germline lookup yields CDR1 LNHDA and CDR2 SQIVND (reference sequence). CDR3 length equals 13 residues. After removal of 5 bases from V and 5 bases from J, the junction contained 4 bases not matched to a gene. The CDR3 here is CASSGTGPNEQYF. The CDR3 DNA is TGTGCCAGTAGTGGGACAGGGCCAAACGAGCAGTACTTC. The whole variable domain, filled in from reference TRBV19 and TRBJ2-7, reads DGGITQSPKYLFRKEGQNVTLSCEQNLNHDAMYWYRQDPGQGLRLIYYSQIVNDFQKGDIAEGYSVSREKKESFPLTVTSAQKNPTAFYLCASSGTGPNEQYFGPGTRLTVT.

The V and J genes are TRBV4-3 and TRBJ1-3; D gene uncertain. CDR1 is LGHNA and CDR2 is YSLEER in the germline V gene. CDR3 length: 15 amino acids. The V end lost 0 bases, the J end lost 4 bases, and 10 bases lay between the germline ends. CDR3 sequence reads: CASSQEMDGGNTIYF. The CDR3, as DNA: TGCGCCAGCAGCCAAGAAATGGACGGAGGAAACACCATATATTTT.

The chain joins TRBV4-1 to TRBJ1-2; 8 bases align to TRBD1. Per germline, CDR1 MGHRA and CDR2 YSYEKL. This CDR3 spans 18 amino acids. V dropped 1 base and J dropped 0; count of bases not matched to a gene: 10. The CDR3 region has the DNA TGCGCCAGCAGCCAAGGCCCCCTCCCGGACAGGGCTAACTATGGCTACACCTTC. This sequence encodes CASSQGPLPDRANYGYTF.

The chain links TRBV6-1 to TRBJ1-5; the D is unclear. V was pared by 7 bases and J by 7 bases, with 14 bases between. Germline V lookup: CDR1 MNHNS, CDR2 SASEGT. The CDR3 sequence is 13 residues long. The CDR3 reads CASTPRTGQPQHF. DNA for the CDR3: TGTGCCAGCACTCCTCGGACGGGACAGCCCCAGCATTTT.

This chain joins TRBV11-2 and TRBJ1-2; D not certain. V was trimmed by 0 bases and J by 3 bases, leaving 11 bases between them. The germline V gene encodes CDR1 SGHAT and CDR2 FQNNGV. The CDR3 extends over 15 amino acids. CDR3 bases: TGTGCCAGCAGCTTAGATCAAGTCAGGCACTATGGCTACACCTTC. It codes for CASSLDQVRHYGYTF.

The CDR3 protein is CASSPGLRGTEAFF. DNA of the CDR3: TGTGCCAGCAGCCCGGGCCTCAGGGGCACTGAAGCTTTCTTT. V usage is TRBV7-3 and J usage is TRBJ1-1; D may be TRBD1 (6 bases). Looked up from germline, CDR1 is SGHTA and CDR2 is FQGTGA. The V and J ends lost 5 bases and 4 bases respectively, with 14 bases between them. The CDR3 consists of 14 residues.

By its share, this clone is medium-sized (0.01 to 0.1%). This chain uses TRBV16 with TRBJ2-7; no clear D gene. The V gene's germline CDR1 is KGHSY and CDR2 FQNENV. The CDR3 consists of 15 residues. V lost 4 bases and J lost 6, with 19 bases in between. CDR3 sequence (DNA): TGTGCCAGCAGCCCAAAACCTTCAGACAATCGCGAGCAGTACTTC. Translated: CASSPKPSDNREQYF.

A single count supports this clone. V and J are TRBV6-1 and TRBJ2-1; D is ambiguous. V was cut by 0 bases and J by 5 bases, with 14 bases left in between. Germline-derived CDR1 and CDR2 are MNHNS and SASEGT. The CDR3 is made up of 16 amino acids. In DNA, the CDR3 is TGTGCCAGCAGTGAAGCGCTTTATCCCCCAAACAATGAGCAGTTCTTC. This gives the protein CASSEALYPPNNEQFF.

The rearrangement links TRBV7-2 to TRBJ2-3; TRBD2 matches at 13 bases. The trim removed 6 bases at V and 1 base at J, leaving 7 bases unmatched. CDR3 length equals 17 residues. Per germline, CDR1 SGHTA and CDR2 FQGNSA. The CDR3 DNA sequence: TGTGCCAGCAGAAGGACTAGCGGGAGTGGGGGCACAGATACGCAGTATTTT. Protein: CASRRTSGSGGTDTQYF.

V and J are TRBV6-6 and TRBJ1-4, with TRBD1 as a possible D gene (5 bases). The CDR3 totals 13 residues. Trimming shortened V by 8 bases and J by 8 bases, and 15 bases separated the two germline ends. Germline CDR1 MNHNY, CDR2 SVGAGI (reference sequence). The CDR3 sequence: CASGGASGEKLFF. In DNA form, the CDR3 reads TGTGCCAGCGGTGGGGCATCTGGGGAAAAACTGTTTTTT.

The chain is built from TRBV19 and TRBJ1-1; D is uncertain. This CDR3 has 15 residues. CDR1 and CDR2 from the germline V gene are LNHDA and SQIVND (reference sequence). The V end lost 6 bases, the J end lost 0 bases, and 14 bases lay between the germline ends. This chain's CDR3 is CASSLTGGMNTEAFF. The CDR3 DNA is TGTGCCAGTAGCCTAACCGGCGGCATGAACACTGAAGCTTTCTTT.

Worth noting for this clone: Compared with germline, one end of the junction differs, possibly owing to a read error. Other DNA sequences in this sample translate to the same CDR3. The V gene is TRBV5-5, the J gene TRBJ1-4, with D maybe TRBD1 (5 bases). This CDR3 is 16 amino acids long. The germline CDR1 and CDR2 sequences are SGHKS and YYEKEE (reference sequence). The CDR3 loop reads CASSQDLPGVFEKLFF. The CDR3 DNA sequence: TGCGCCAGCAGCCAAGATCTTCCGGGGGTTTTTGAAAAACTGTTTTTT.

The chain employs TRBV28 and TRBJ1-1; 7 bases are shared with TRBD1. This CDR3 region has 12 residues. The junction had 8 bases not matched to a gene; V was cut back by 10 bases and J by 6 bases. CDR1 and CDR2 (germline): MDHEN, SYDVKM. The CDR3, as DNA: TGTGCCACAAAGAGGGGGCTGGCTGAAGCTTTCTTT. Translated: CATKRGLAEAFF.

This clone came up a few times. This chain links TRBV10-2 with TRBJ1-6; 7 bases fit TRBD1. Losses at the gene ends were 10 bases for V and 7 bases for J; bases not matched to a gene: 7. Germline V CDR1 and CDR2: WSHSY, SAAADI. The CDR3 sequence is 13 residues long. CDR3 protein: CATTGTANSPLHF. The DNA for the CDR3 is TGCGCCACCACAGGGACAGCCAATTCACCCCTCCACTTT.

The chain couples TRBV2 to TRBJ2-4, with 14 nucleotides matching TRBD2. CDR1 and CDR2 (germline): SNHLY, FYNNEI. After removal of 5 bases from V and 0 bases from J, the junction contained 6 bases not matched to a gene. The CDR3 has 18 amino acids. CDR3 DNA: TGTGCCAGCAGTCCGGGACTAGCGGGGGAGCTAGCCAAAAACATTCAGTACTTC. Its protein is CASSPGLAGELAKNIQYF.

CDR3 sequence: CASSPRGGGQETQYF. Here the CDR3 DNA reads TGCGCCAGCAGCCCACGGGGGGGTGGCCAAGAGACCCAGTACTTC. V gene TRBV4-1 combines with J gene TRBJ2-5, with 8 bases lining up with TRBD2. CDR3 size: 15 residues. With 4 bases clipped from V and 1 base from J, the junction kept 5 bases outside the gene matches. The germline V gene encodes CDR1 MGHRA and CDR2 YSYEKL.

The V call is TRBV11-2, the J call TRBJ2-4, with TRBD1 matching over 7 bases. The CDR3 runs to 15 residues. In germline, CDR1 is SGHAT, CDR2 FQNNGV. The V gene end was trimmed by 2 bases and the J gene end by 9 bases; junction bases not matched to a gene: 10. Here the CDR3 reads CASSLQGTARTIQYF. The CDR3 DNA reads TGTGCCAGCAGCTTACAAGGGACAGCAAGGACCATTCAGTACTTC.

This clone was seen only once. The chain links TRBV6-5 to TRBJ2-2, with 7 bases that match TRBD1. In germline, CDR1 is MNHEY, CDR2 SVGAGI. V dropped 6 bases and J dropped 2; count of bases not matched to a gene: 6. This CDR3 is built from 15 residues. CDR3 nucleotides: TGTGCCAGCAGACAAGGACAGGCAAACACCGGGGAGCTGTTTTTT. Its translation: CASRQGQANTGELFF.

This chain connects TRBV18 to TRBJ1-2; D is unclear. CDR3 size: 12 residues. Germline values: CDR1 KGHSH, CDR2 LQKENI. The V and J ends lost 2 bases and 3 bases respectively, with 4 bases between them. The CDR3 bases are TGTGCCAGCTCACCAGGGGACTATGGCTACACCTTC. Protein: CASSPGDYGYTF.

This chain joins TRBV10-1 and TRBJ2-1, with D uncertain. V was clipped by 6 bases and J by 5 bases, with 5 bases between them. CDR3 length: 11 residues. The germline gives CDR1 WNHNN, CDR2 SYGVQD (reference sequence). The CDR3 loop is CASSTHNEQFF. The DNA for the CDR3 is TGCGCCAGCAGCACACACAATGAGCAGTTCTTC.

The chain uses TRBV6-6 and TRBJ2-7; the match to TRBD2 covers 13 bases. The CDR3 runs 15 residues. V was clipped by 8 bases and J by 2 bases; unmatched bases: 6. Looked up from germline, CDR1 is MNHNY and CDR2 is SVGAGI (reference sequence). CDR3 amino acids: CASGLAGDGAYEQYF. CDR3 sequence (DNA): TGTGCCAGCGGACTAGCGGGAGATGGGGCCTACGAGCAGTACTTC.